This entry is about one T cell receptor (beta chain). Measured with immunoSEQ multiplex PCR; TCRdb has only the in-frame clones, and not every one. This sample lists approximately 9,500 clones; its ten largest clones have roughly 0.69%. The sample belongs to a study of synovial regulatory T cells in juvenile arthritis. The CDR3 runs 16 residues. No DNA is recorded. CDR1 and CDR2 (germline): SGHRS, YFSETQ. The sample taken for sequencing was Treg cells from blood. Subset given: remaining (HLA-DR-negative) circulating blood Treg cells. This sequence was found in a donor between 2 and 35 years old with juvenile idiopathic arthritis. The chain links TRBV5-1 to TRBJ1-3; the TRBD1 assignment by TCRdb is unverifiable without DNA. CDR3 sequence: CASSTGSDTRGNTIYF.